This T cell receptor (beta chain) was identified in a study of CD8+CD57+ T cells in acquired aplastic anemia (dated 2018 in TCRdb). In terms of the full investigation: DNA extracted from sorted CD4+ and CD8+ cells had a mean of around 3 ug, with a range of about 0.19 to 27.4 ug. CD8+CD57+ expansion was defined as a frequency above the mean frequency observed in healthy subjects. The research as a whole found: CD8+ Simpson's diversity did not differ significantly between patients and healthy controls (P=0.060). Around 30 CD8+ CDR3 sequences were found in both patients and controls but appeared to be highly expressed in patients and within the immunodominant clones of the patients.

The junction shows trimming of 3 bases on V and 1 base on J, plus 9 bases between the germline ends. Sequences LNHDA (CDR1) and SQIVND (CDR2) are obtained from the germline V gene (reference sequence). Inclusive of the bounding cysteine and phenylalanine, the CDR3 is 14 residues long. The kept DNA is CDR3 alone, 42 bases in frame from the first base. Genomic DNA was used as template for profiling of TCR beta VDJ combinations and CDR3 sequences. An Illumina HiSeq 2000 was used for TCR repertoire sequencing. As for the authors' bioinformatics: Repertoire assessment relied on Simpson's diversity index, CDR3 size and DJ length profiles, and TRBV/TRBJ rearrangement plots. The immunodominant clone was defined as the most abundant DNA sequence in deep sequencing data. CDR3 amino acid sequences were checked for sharing between subjects and were compared against published repertoires and the VDJdb database. TCRdb reprocessing: public reads trimmed at Q25 with fastp, clones called with MiXCR, in-frame beta chains kept. A single entry per CDR3 protein holds the most common genes and DNA from its merged rows. None of the V and J calls come from the authors' own analysis; TCRdb made them. Recorded for this sample are some 140,000 distinct CDR3 sequences; 52% of them occurred a single time. About an eighth of the sample goes to the ten largest clones.

Flow cytometry had shown CD8+CD57+ cell expansion in the patients selected for sequencing. Every patient had severe acquired aplastic anemia, diagnosed using the International Study of Aplastic Anemia and Agranulocytosis and Camitta criteria. No patient had received any therapy when blood was sampled. TCR repertoires of sorted CD4+ and CD8+ blood T cells from severe aplastic anemia patients and healthy subjects were deep-sequenced in the study. Patients were enrolled under clinicaltrials.gov protocols 00001620, 01623167, 00001397, 00071045, 00081523 and 00961064 in the USA. Ficoll-Paque density gradient centrifugation was used to isolate peripheral blood mononuclear cells. Before DNA was extracted, CD4+ and CD8+ T cells were sorted using either FACS or magnetic beads. This clonotype was seen repeatedly, ten times or more. Its antigen is currently not known. Per-base qualities were not stored, and no clone one base away is much larger.

Recombination linked TRBV19 to TRBJ1-1, with no D gene named confidently. What was sequenced was sorted CD4+, CD8+, or CD8+CD57+ T cells (not recorded which) from PBMCs. The source is a human donor with aplastic anemia. The sequence in DNA is TGTGCCAGTAGTATGGTTCAGAGGAACACTGAAGCTTTCTTT. The encoded protein is CASSMVQRNTEAFF.